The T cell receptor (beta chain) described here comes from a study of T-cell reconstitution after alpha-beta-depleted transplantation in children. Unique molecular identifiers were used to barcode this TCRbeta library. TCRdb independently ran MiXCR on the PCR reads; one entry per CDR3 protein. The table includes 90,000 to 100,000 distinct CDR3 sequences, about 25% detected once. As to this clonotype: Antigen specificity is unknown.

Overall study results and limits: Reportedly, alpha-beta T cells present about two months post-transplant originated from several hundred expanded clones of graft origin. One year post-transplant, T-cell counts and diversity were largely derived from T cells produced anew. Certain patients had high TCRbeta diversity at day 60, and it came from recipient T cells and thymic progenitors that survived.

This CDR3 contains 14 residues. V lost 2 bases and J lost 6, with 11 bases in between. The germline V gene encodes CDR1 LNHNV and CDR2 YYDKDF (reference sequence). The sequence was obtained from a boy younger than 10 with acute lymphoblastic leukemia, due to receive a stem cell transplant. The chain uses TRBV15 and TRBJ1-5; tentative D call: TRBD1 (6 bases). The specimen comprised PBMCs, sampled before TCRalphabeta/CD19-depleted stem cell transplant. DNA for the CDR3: TGTGCCACCAGCAGACTCCAGGGGTTTCAGCCCCAGCATTTT. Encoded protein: CATSRLQGFQPQHF.